The 10 T cell receptor beta chains below were found in one sample sequenced in a study of naive and memory T cell subsets. Their antigens are not known. The study's findings and limits: Naive repertoires, especially CD8, held a few larger clonotypes, possibly memory cells re-expressing CD45RA.

An equimolar mix of two oligonucleotides served as the beta constant-region primer for TRBC1 and TRBC2. Nested alpha and beta constant-region primers with the SP2 primer drove four PCR rounds on ligated cDNA. TCRdb called the UMI-ligation and nested PCR reads again in MiXCR, with one record for every CDR3 protein. The table records over 110,000 distinct CDR3 sequences, under 25% of them present only once. The sequencing sample was made of naive CD8+ T cells from blood. Receptors were obtained from a human donor in good health.

In this sample, this clonotype turned up a few times. This sequence joins TRBV2 and TRBJ2-7; 7 nucleotides agree with TRBD1. V was pared by 10 bases and J by 4 bases, with 1 base of the junction left unmatched. CDR1 is SNHLY and CDR2 is FYNNEI in the germline V gene. This CDR3 is 10 amino acids long. The CDR3 region has the DNA TGTGCCACCAGGGGGTACGAGCAGTACTTC. Its protein is CATRGYEQYF.

This clonotype was seen a handful of times. The chain combines TRBV6-2 or TRBV6-3 with TRBJ1-1; 8 bases map to TRBD1. Trimming removed 0 bases from V and 5 bases from J; junction bases left unmatched: 5. The CDR3 is 15 amino acids. Germline-derived CDR1 and CDR2 are MNHEY and SVGEGT. CDR3 residues: CASSYSGQGLTEAFF. CDR3 sequence (DNA): TGTGCCAGCAGTTACTCTGGACAGGGTCTGACTGAAGCTTTCTTT.

The V and J genes are TRBV2 and TRBJ2-5; 8 positions match TRBD2. Germline assignment: CDR1 SNHLY and CDR2 FYNNEI. The CDR3 is 16 residues long. The J segment lost 1 base and the V segment lost 3 bases, leaving 7 bases of the junction unmatched. CDR3 in amino acids: CASSDGRGLAQETQYF. The CDR3 DNA follows: TGTGCCAGCAGTGATGGCCGAGGACTAGCCCAAGAGACCCAGTACTTC.

The CDR3 spells CASSVAQVSYEQYF. DNA of the CDR3: TGTGCCAGCAGCGTAGCACAGGTCTCCTACGAGCAGTACTTC. This chain joins TRBV9 and TRBJ2-7; D might be TRBD1 (5 bases). CDR1 is SGDLS and CDR2 is YYNGEE in the germline V gene. The CDR3 is made up of 14 amino acids. The ends were cut back, 0 bases at V and 0 bases at J, with 7 bases in the middle.

The gene calls are TRBV29-1 and TRBJ2-1, with D possibly TRBD2 on 5 matching bases. Germline CDR1 reads SQVTM; CDR2 reads ANQGSEA. Deletions cut 0 bases from V and 2 bases from J, with 17 bases between. The CDR3 is 17 residues long. The CDR3 loop is CSVEDPSSRRTYNEQFF. The CDR3, as DNA: TGCAGCGTTGAAGATCCGTCTAGCCGGAGAACCTACAATGAGCAGTTCTTC.

This clonotype appeared a few times. This chain connects TRBV28 to TRBJ2-7; possibly TRBD1 or TRBD2 for D (6 bases each). From germline, CDR1 is MDHEN and CDR2 SYDVKM. V lost 6 bases to trimming and J lost 2 bases, with 14 bases between them. This CDR3 has 14 residues. CDR3 bases: TGTGCCAGCAGCCTGGCGGGACAAGCCTACGAGCAGTACTTC. This codes for CASSLAGQAYEQYF.

This clonotype showed up just a few times. The genes are TRBV28 and TRBJ1-6; D not resolved. The V gene lost 1 base and the J gene lost 0 bases, with 10 bases spanning the gap. Germline CDR1 and CDR2: MDHEN and SYDVKM. The length of the CDR3 is 17 residues. The chain's CDR3 is CASSLLLGSSYNSPLHF. In DNA, the CDR3 is TGTGCCAGCAGTTTATTATTGGGATCCTCCTATAATTCACCCCTCCACTTT.

This clonotype was seen only a few times. The rearrangement uses TRBV2 and TRBJ2-7; TRBD2 aligns across 10 bases. The CDR3 contains 13 residues. The V segment lost 7 bases and the J segment 6 bases; nucleotides outside the gene matches: 6. CDR1 and CDR2 (germline): SNHLY, FYNNEI. In DNA form, the CDR3 reads TGTGCCAGCATAGTAGCGGGAGGAACCGAGCAGTACTTC. Translated: CASIVAGGTEQYF.

V is TRBV28 and J is TRBJ2-7; D not certain. The CDR3 totals 13 residues. Germline CDR1 reads MDHEN; CDR2 reads SYDVKM. Between the trimmed V and J ends, which lost 5 bases and 5 bases, there was a span of 13 bases. The CDR3 DNA sequence: TGTGCCAGCAGTGATTACCCGAACGACGAGCAGTACTTC. Residues: CASSDYPNDEQYF.

The chain recombines TRBV5-1 with TRBJ2-7; 7 nucleotides agree with TRBD2. The CDR3 loop spans 14 amino acids. The germline V gene has CDR1 SGHRS and CDR2 YFSETQ. V lost 0 bases to trimming and J lost 3 bases; unmatched junction nucleotides: 3. The CDR3, as DNA: TGCGCCAGCAGCTTGGAGTGGGGGGGCTACGAGCAGTACTTC. Protein: CASSLEWGGYEQYF.